This T cell receptor (beta chain) was observed in a study of T cell responses to AZD1222 COVID-19 vaccine. Study results and limitations: White British people made up most donors, females outnumbered males, and clonal diversity was possibly underestimated. Samples come after the peak T cell response, not at day 14.

This CDR3 comprises 13 residues. Trimming cost V 1 base and J 8 bases, with 11 bases left between them. CDR1 and CDR2 from the germline V gene are SGHDN and FVKESK. Generated by immunoSEQ multiplex PCR, the TCRdb table keeps only in-frame clones and is missing some. The sample lists roughly 150,000 clones; around 90% were seen once. Comment on this clone: Its antigen is undetermined.

This clonotype originated in an adult who received the AZD1222 COVID-19 vaccine. The genes are TRBV14 and TRBJ1-2; no reliable D call. Material: peripheral blood, obtained 28 days after the second AZD1222 dose. CDR3 sequence: CASSQVGGSGYTF. In nucleotides, the CDR3 is TGTGCCAGCAGCCAAGTGGGAGGGAGCGGCTACACCTTC.